The rows below give T cell receptor beta chains drawn from one sample of a study of T-cell reconstitution after alpha-beta-depleted transplantation in children. MiXCR, run by TCRdb on the PCR reads, gives a single entry per CDR3 protein. The sample holds about 200,000 distinct CDR3 sequences, just over 14% seen once. The material sequenced was PBMCs from the stem cell graft donor, taken from the stem cell graft. These receptors originate from a human donor who donated a stem cell graft to a child with acute lymphoblastic leukemia. The CDR3 runs from the conserved cysteine through the conserved F or W. Each record gives: CDR3 protein, CDR3 DNA, V gene, CDR3 length, J gene, D gene, clone size. The D gene is left open where the match is weak. The size field is filled for only some rows; it gives once, few, many or a size class.

CASSFSGANSPLHF,TGTGCCAGCAGTTTTTCAGGGGCCAATTCACCCCTCCACTTT,TRBV12-3/TRBV12-4,14,TRBJ1-6,NA,many
CASSLQQGLYTEAFF,TGTGCCAGCAGCTTACAACAGGGACTCTACACTGAAGCTTTCTTT,TRBV7-8,15,TRBJ1-1,NA,many
CASSRAQTGIAKNIQYF,TGCGCCAGCAGCAGGGCCCAAACAGGGATAGCCAAAAACATTCAGTACTTC,TRBV5-1,17,TRBJ2-4,NA,many
CASSPRAAEGGTTQYF,TGTGCCAGCTCACCTAGGGCAGCCGAAGGGGGTACGACGCAGTACTTC,TRBV18,16,TRBJ2-7,NA,many
CASSPGGVAGREQFF,TGTGCCAGCAGCCCCGGGGGAGTAGCGGGGCGGGAGCAGTTCTTC,TRBV9,15,TRBJ2-1,TRBD2,many
CSAITGTRRLEQYF,TGCAGTGCTATAACCGGGACACGGCGGCTCGAGCAGTACTTC,TRBV20-1,14,TRBJ2-7,NA,NA
CSAAYGRRGTDTQYF,TGCAGTGCTGCGTACGGGAGGAGGGGAACAGATACGCAGTATTTT,TRBV20-1,15,TRBJ2-3,TRBD2,many
CASRNRDRGPRAFF,TGTGCCAGCAGGAACCGGGACAGGGGGCCCCGAGCTTTCTTT,TRBV12-3/TRBV12-4,14,TRBJ1-1,TRBD1,NA
CSASRLARTYEQYF,TGCAGTGCTAGTCGATTGGCGAGGACCTACGAGCAGTACTTC,TRBV20-1,14,TRBJ2-7,NA,many
CASSWGGQGYEQYF,TGTGCCAGCAGCTGGGGGGGCCAGGGATACGAGCAGTACTTC,TRBV12-3/TRBV12-4,14,TRBJ2-7,NA,many
CASSYVAGESDTQYF,TGTGCCAGCAGTTATGTAGCGGGAGAATCTGATACGCAGTATTTT,TRBV6-5,15,TRBJ2-3,TRBD2,many
CSVRRTDYGYTF,TGCAGCGTTCGGAGGACGGACTATGGCTACACCTTC,TRBV29-1,12,TRBJ1-2,NA,many
CASSFQRTNQPQHF,TGTGCCAGCAGTTTTCAAAGAACTAATCAGCCCCAGCATTTT,TRBV12-3/TRBV12-4,14,TRBJ1-5,NA,few
CASSSLAGGPTGELFF,TGTGCCAGCAGTTCACTAGCGGGAGGGCCGACCGGGGAGCTGTTTTTT,TRBV2,16,TRBJ2-2,TRBD2,NA
CSARDEGLADYNEQFF,TGCAGTGCTAGAGATGAGGGACTAGCGGATTACAATGAGCAGTTCTTC,TRBV20-1,16,TRBJ2-1,TRBD2,many
CASSYGSSGNEQFF,TGTGCCAGCAGCTACGGATCTAGCGGGAATGAGCAGTTCTTC,TRBV21-1,14,TRBJ2-1,NA,few
CASSSRGASGSSYNEQFF,TGTGCCAGCAGCTCGCGGGGGGCTAGCGGGAGCTCCTACAATGAGCAGTTCTTC,TRBV11-2,18,TRBJ2-1,TRBD2,many